A selection of T cell receptor beta chains follows, all from one sample in a study of blood T cell repertoires in COVID-19. Method: immunoSEQ multiplex PCR; TCRdb's copy keeps in-frame clones and lacks some. The sample carries 180,000 or so clones, more than 70% recorded once. Material for sequencing was peripheral blood. The receptors shown here come from a man aged 35 to 55 with active or convalescent COVID-19. Both conserved end residues are part of each CDR3. A D gene is named only where the DNA matches it firmly. Rows may omit the clone size; those that give it use once, few, many or a size class.

clone size: .; V gene: TRBV5-4; D gene: TRBD2; J gene: TRBJ2-2; CDR3 protein: CASSLVLAGANTGELFF; CDR3 DNA: TGTGCCAGCAGCTTGGTCCTAGCGGGTGCGAACACCGGGGAGCTGTTTTTT
clone size: .; V gene: TRBV28; D gene: TRBD2; J gene: TRBJ2-5; CDR3 protein: CASTSLAGGQETQYF; CDR3 DNA: TGTGCCAGCACTTCACTAGCGGGGGGCCAAGAGACCCAGTACTTC
clone size: once; V gene: TRBV7-9; D gene: TRBD1; J gene: TRBJ1-2; CDR3 protein: CASTRWTGAVLYGYTF; CDR3 DNA: TGTGCCAGCACCCGGTGGACAGGCGCCGTCCTATATGGCTACACCTTC
clone size: .; V gene: TRBV7-2; D gene: TRBD1; J gene: TRBJ1-5; CDR3 protein: CASSLNSGTAQPQHF; CDR3 DNA: TGTGCCAGCAGCTTAAACTCCGGGACAGCCCAGCCCCAGCATTTT
clone size: once; V gene: TRBV30; D gene: .; J gene: TRBJ1-5; CDR3 protein: CAWSKGVAQPQHF; CDR3 DNA: TGTGCCTGGAGCAAGGGGGTAGCTCAGCCCCAGCATTTT
clone size: once; V gene: TRBV7-8; D gene: TRBD1; J gene: TRBJ1-4; CDR3 protein: CASSRRTGTDRTNEKLFF; CDR3 DNA: TGTGCCAGCAGCCGCCGGACCGGGACAGATCGTACTAATGAAAAACTGTTTTTT
clone size: .; V gene: TRBV6-5; D gene: TRBD1; J gene: TRBJ2-2; CDR3 protein: CASTRQGVTGELFF; CDR3 DNA: TGTGCCAGCACCAGACAGGGGGTCACCGGGGAGCTGTTTTTT
clone size: .; V gene: TRBV12-3/TRBV12-4; D gene: .; J gene: TRBJ2-7; CDR3 protein: CASTLRGSYEQYF; CDR3 DNA: TGTGCCAGCACTCTGAGGGGGTCCTACGAGCAGTACTTC
clone size: once; V gene: TRBV5-4; D gene: .; J gene: TRBJ2-7; CDR3 protein: CASSLGGQGIFYEQYF; CDR3 DNA: TGTGCCAGCAGCTTGGGGGGGCAGGGAATATTCTACGAGCAGTACTTC
clone size: .; V gene: TRBV6-6; D gene: .; J gene: TRBJ2-3; CDR3 protein: CASSNYQSTDTQYF; CDR3 DNA: TGTGCCAGCAGTAACTACCAGAGCACAGATACGCAGTATTTT
clone size: once; V gene: TRBV7-2; D gene: .; J gene: TRBJ1-1; CDR3 protein: CASSLLQGRAEAFF; CDR3 DNA: TGTGCCAGCAGCTTACTCCAGGGGAGGGCTGAAGCTTTCTTT
clone size: .; V gene: TRBV2; D gene: .; J gene: TRBJ1-5; CDR3 protein: CASSDPNQPQHF; CDR3 DNA: TGTGCCAGCAGTGATCCAAATCAGCCCCAGCATTTT
clone size: once; V gene: TRBV11-2; D gene: TRBD2; J gene: TRBJ2-5; CDR3 protein: CASSLQAWGGQETQYF; CDR3 DNA: TGTGCCAGCAGCTTACAGGCCTGGGGGGGCCAAGAGACCCAGTACTTC
clone size: .; V gene: TRBV12-3/TRBV12-4; D gene: .; J gene: TRBJ1-1; CDR3 protein: CASSLAASTEAFF; CDR3 DNA: TGTGCCAGCAGTTTAGCAGCGTCCACTGAAGCTTTCTTT
clone size: .; V gene: TRBV5-1; D gene: TRBD1; J gene: TRBJ1-3; CDR3 protein: CASSPTGGSPSGNTIYF; CDR3 DNA: TGCGCCAGCAGCCCGACAGGGGGCTCCCCTTCTGGAAACACCATATATTTT
clone size: .; V gene: TRBV5-1; D gene: .; J gene: TRBJ1-1; CDR3 protein: CASSFGQTFTEAFF; CDR3 DNA: TGCGCCAGCAGCTTTGGACAGACTTTCACTGAAGCTTTCTTT
clone size: .; V gene: TRBV4-1; D gene: TRBD1; J gene: TRBJ1-2; CDR3 protein: CASSPRTGQVSYYGYTF; CDR3 DNA: TGCGCCAGCAGCCCACGAACAGGACAGGTCTCCTACTATGGCTACACCTTC
clone size: .; V gene: TRBV18; D gene: TRBD1; J gene: TRBJ1-2; CDR3 protein: CASSPGDRGDYGYTF; CDR3 DNA: TGTGCCAGCTCACCAGGGGACAGGGGTGACTATGGCTACACCTTC
clone size: .; V gene: TRBV9; D gene: TRBD2; J gene: TRBJ2-3; CDR3 protein: CASSVTYRAGGPDTQYF; CDR3 DNA: TGTGCCAGCAGCGTCACCTATCGAGCGGGGGGGCCTGATACGCAGTATTTT
clone size: once; V gene: TRBV7-2; D gene: TRBD1; J gene: TRBJ2-1; CDR3 protein: CASSPRQGKYEQFF; CDR3 DNA: TGTGCCAGCAGCCCCAGACAGGGAAAATATGAGCAGTTCTTC
clone size: .; V gene: TRBV5-6; D gene: .; J gene: TRBJ2-2; CDR3 protein: CASSLEFQSLTGELFF; CDR3 DNA: TGTGCCAGCAGCTTGGAGTTTCAGTCGTTGACCGGGGAGCTGTTTTTT
clone size: .; V gene: TRBV5-6; D gene: TRBD1; J gene: TRBJ2-2; CDR3 protein: CASSLDRDGELFF; CDR3 DNA: TGTGCCAGCAGCCTGGACAGGGACGGGGAGCTGTTTTTT
clone size: .; V gene: TRBV6-2/TRBV6-3; D gene: .; J gene: TRBJ1-2; CDR3 protein: CASSFLTNYGYTF; CDR3 DNA: TGTGCCAGCAGTTTTCTGACAAACTATGGCTACACCTTC
clone size: .; V gene: TRBV6-1; D gene: .; J gene: TRBJ1-6; CDR3 protein: CASSEWRPYSPLHF; CDR3 DNA: TGTGCCAGCAGTGAATGGAGACCTTATTCACCCCTCCACTTT
clone size: .; V gene: TRBV9; D gene: .; J gene: TRBJ2-1; CDR3 protein: CASSSRSNEQFF; CDR3 DNA: TGTGCCAGCAGCTCCCGGTCCAATGAGCAGTTCTTC
clone size: many; V gene: TRBV10-2; D gene: .; J gene: TRBJ2-7; CDR3 protein: CASSEVGPEQYF; CDR3 DNA: TGCGCCAGCAGTGAGGTGGGGCCCGAGCAGTACTTC
clone size: .; V gene: TRBV9; D gene: .; J gene: TRBJ2-2; CDR3 protein: CASSPNTGELFF; CDR3 DNA: TGTGCCAGCAGCCCAAACACCGGGGAGCTGTTTTTT
clone size: .; V gene: TRBV7-8; D gene: TRBD2; J gene: TRBJ2-7; CDR3 protein: CASSTRTSSYEQYF; CDR3 DNA: TGTGCCAGCAGCACAAGGACTAGCTCCTACGAGCAGTACTTC
clone size: .; V gene: TRBV18; D gene: .; J gene: TRBJ1-1; CDR3 protein: CASSPVAQRGTEAFF; CDR3 DNA: TGTGCCAGCTCACCGGTTGCACAAAGAGGCACTGAAGCTTTCTTT
clone size: .; V gene: TRBV27; D gene: TRBD1; J gene: TRBJ2-3; CDR3 protein: CASSFTGQGALGDTQYF; CDR3 DNA: TGTGCCAGCAGTTTTACAGGACAGGGGGCCTTGGGAGATACGCAGTATTTT
clone size: once; V gene: TRBV19; D gene: TRBD1; J gene: TRBJ1-1; CDR3 protein: CASKREGALGPNTEAFF; CDR3 DNA: TGTGCCAGTAAACGGGAGGGGGCGCTGGGGCCGAACACTGAAGCTTTCTTT
clone size: .; V gene: TRBV5-1; D gene: .; J gene: TRBJ2-7; CDR3 protein: CASRQGAYEQYF; CDR3 DNA: TGCGCCAGCAGACAGGGAGCCTACGAGCAGTACTTC
clone size: .; V gene: TRBV3-1/TRBV3-2; D gene: TRBD1; J gene: TRBJ1-2; CDR3 protein: CASSQTGANSRYGYTF; CDR3 DNA: TGTGCCAGCAGCCAAACAGGGGCCAATTCAAGGTATGGCTACACCTTC
clone size: .; V gene: TRBV27; D gene: TRBD2; J gene: TRBJ2-3; CDR3 protein: CASTSRGGGAGDTQYF; CDR3 DNA: TGTGCCAGCACCTCCCGGGGCGGGGGGGCCGGAGATACGCAGTATTTT
clone size: .; V gene: TRBV9; D gene: .; J gene: TRBJ1-6; CDR3 protein: CASSRDGQSNSPLHF; CDR3 DNA: TGTGCCAGCAGCCGTGACGGACAATCAAATTCACCCCTCCACTTT
clone size: .; V gene: TRBV5-6; D gene: .; J gene: TRBJ1-2; CDR3 protein: CASSWEGTFGGSYGYTF; CDR3 DNA: TGTGCCAGCAGCTGGGAGGGAACGTTCGGGGGGAGCTATGGCTACACCTTC
clone size: .; V gene: TRBV5-1; D gene: .; J gene: TRBJ1-6; CDR3 protein: CASSLGQQGNSPLHF; CDR3 DNA: TGCGCCAGCAGCTTGGGACAGCAAGGAAATTCACCCCTCCACTTT
clone size: .; V gene: TRBV6-1; D gene: TRBD1; J gene: TRBJ1-5; CDR3 protein: CASSEIQGYQPQHF; CDR3 DNA: TGTGCCAGCAGTGAGATACAGGGGTATCAGCCCCAGCATTTT
clone size: once; V gene: TRBV10-3; D gene: TRBD1; J gene: TRBJ1-4; CDR3 protein: CAISERTGGNEKLFF; CDR3 DNA: TGTGCCATCAGTGAGCGGACAGGGGGTAATGAAAAACTGTTTTTT
clone size: .; V gene: TRBV9; D gene: .; J gene: TRBJ1-5; CDR3 protein: CASSVGQSNQPQHF; CDR3 DNA: TGTGCCAGCAGCGTAGGGCAGAGCAATCAGCCCCAGCATTTT
clone size: .; V gene: TRBV24-1; D gene: .; J gene: TRBJ2-3; CDR3 protein: CATSDPGDRTQYF; CDR3 DNA: TGTGCCACCAGTGACCCGGGAGACCGTACGCAGTATTTT
clone size: .; V gene: TRBV12-5; D gene: .; J gene: TRBJ1-1; CDR3 protein: CASGFRQPPRTEAFF; CDR3 DNA: TGTGCTAGTGGTTTCCGACAGCCTCCCCGCACTGAAGCTTTCTTT
clone size: .; V gene: TRBV28; D gene: .; J gene: TRBJ1-6; CDR3 protein: CASLSRGPSPLHF; CDR3 DNA: TGTGCCAGCCTCTCCAGGGGCCCTTCACCCCTCCACTTT
clone size: .; V gene: TRBV6-2/TRBV6-3; D gene: TRBD1; J gene: TRBJ1-3; CDR3 protein: CASSSYRGAPGNTIYF; CDR3 DNA: TGTGCCAGCAGTTCTTACAGGGGAGCCCCCGGAAACACCATATATTTT
clone size: once; V gene: TRBV25-1; D gene: .; J gene: TRBJ1-2; CDR3 protein: CASSEQAGMDYGYTF; CDR3 DNA: TGTGCCAGCAGTGAACAGGCAGGGATGGACTATGGCTACACCTTC
clone size: few; V gene: TRBV4-2; D gene: .; J gene: TRBJ1-4; CDR3 protein: CASSPKKAGGLREKLFF; CDR3 DNA: TGTGCCAGCAGCCCCAAGAAGGCGGGTGGTCTTCGTGAAAAACTGTTTTTT
clone size: .; V gene: TRBV4-1; D gene: TRBD2; J gene: TRBJ2-5; CDR3 protein: CASSQDGRGGGETQYF; CDR3 DNA: TGCGCCAGCAGCCAAGACGGGAGGGGGGGAGGAGAGACCCAGTACTTC
clone size: .; V gene: TRBV28; D gene: .; J gene: TRBJ1-2; CDR3 protein: CASSSNDRNYGYTF; CDR3 DNA: TGTGCCAGCAGTTCAAACGACAGGAACTATGGCTACACCTTC
clone size: .; V gene: TRBV24-1; D gene: .; J gene: TRBJ2-6; CDR3 protein: CATSAGSGANVLTF; CDR3 DNA: TGTGCCACCAGCGCAGGGTCAGGGGCCAACGTCCTGACTTTC
clone size: .; V gene: TRBV12-3/TRBV12-4; D gene: .; J gene: TRBJ1-2; CDR3 protein: CASSLVSDYGYTF; CDR3 DNA: TGTGCCAGCAGTTTAGTGTCAGACTATGGCTACACCTTC
clone size: .; V gene: TRBV12-2; D gene: .; J gene: TRBJ1-1; CDR3 protein: CASRLARDRTWVWPEAFF; CDR3 DNA: TGTGCAAGTCGCTTAGCCCGGGACAGGACTTGGGTTTGGCCTGAAGCTTTCTTT